What follows are 22 T cell receptor beta chains derived from one specimen sequenced in a study of identical twins' blood T cells. TCRdb reprocessed the 5' RACE reads via MiXCR and lists one record per CDR3 protein. The sample has hundreds of thousands of distinct CDR3 sequences; about 28% are singletons. The sequencing input was PBMCs. The origin of the receptors is a woman aged 18-55 years in good health.

In this sample, this clonotype turned up once. The rearrangement links TRBV29-1 to TRBJ2-1; a weak D match, TRBD2 (7 bases). Germline V gives CDR1 SQVTM, CDR2 ANQGSEA. V was cut by 7 bases and J by 8 bases, with 12 bases left in between. The CDR3 spans 11 residues. DNA for the CDR3: TGCAGCGGGGGGGGCTTGGATGAGCAGTTCTTC. Its translation is CSGGGLDEQFF.

This clonotype was found many times. This sequence joins TRBV5-1 and TRBJ1-1, with D unclear. The CDR3 sequence is 13 residues long. V lost 0 bases, J lost 1 base, and 4 bases lay in between. Germline lookup yields CDR1 SGHRS and CDR2 YFSETQ. CDR3 sequence reads: CASSLVKNTEAFF. CDR3 DNA: TGCGCCAGCAGCTTGGTGAAGAACACTGAAGCTTTCTTT.

This chain links TRBV29-1 with TRBJ1-1; D is perhaps TRBD1 (5 bases). The germline CDR1 and CDR2 sequences are SQVTM and ANQGSEA. Between the trimmed V and J ends, which lost 7 bases and 1 base, there was a span of 13 bases. This CDR3 is 13 amino acids long. CDR3 sequence reads: CSASQGRNTEAFF. The CDR3, as DNA: TGCAGCGCTTCTCAGGGAAGGAACACTGAAGCTTTCTTT.

Regarding this clonotype: Possible read error: a much larger clone is one base away. The V gene is TRBV2, the J gene TRBJ2-5; D gene unclear. Trimming stripped 2 bases from V and 4 bases from J, with 2 bases between. The CDR3 consists of 11 residues. Germline assignment: CDR1 SNHLY and CDR2 FYNNEI. The CDR3 protein is CASSETETQYF. Here the CDR3 DNA reads TGTGCCAGCAGTGAAACAGAGACCCAGTACTTC.

This clonotype was picked up a small number of times. This CDR3 reads CSVPGVQGNYGYTF. CDR3 in DNA: TGCAGCGTCCCTGGGGTACAGGGGAACTATGGCTACACCTTC. This chain connects TRBV29-1 to TRBJ1-2; 7 nucleotides agree with TRBD1. The length of the CDR3 is 14 residues. Germline V gene lookup returns CDR1 SQVTM and CDR2 ANQGSEA. Germline trimming cut 6 bases from V and 2 bases from J; bases unmatched to any gene: 9.

A word on this clonotype: At one end, the junction sequence differs from germline, possibly due to a read error. This chain links TRBV7-9 with TRBJ1-1, with 7 bases aligning to TRBD1. Germline CDR1 reads SEHNR; CDR2 reads FQNEAQ (reference sequence). This CDR3 region has 15 residues. CDR3 bases: TGTGCCAGCAGCCCAACAGACAGGGTGAACACTGGAGCTTTCTTT. This gives the protein CASSPTDRVNTGAFF.

This clonotype was seen a few times. At one boundary the junction diverges from the germline segment, which might be a read error. This chain connects TRBV15 to TRBJ2-7; D gene unclear. The V gene's germline CDR1 is LNHNV and CDR2 YYDKDF (reference sequence). The CDR3 spans 12 residues. CDR3 in DNA: TGTGCCACCAGCAGGGTTTCCTACGAGCAGCACTTC. As protein: CATSRVSYEQHF.

This clonotype has ten or more counts. The chain recombines TRBV10-3 with TRBJ1-1, with a possible D match to TRBD1 (5 bases). The V end was cut by 10 bases, the J end by 6 bases, with 12 bases between. The CDR3 runs to 11 residues. Germline V gene lookup returns CDR1 ENHRY and CDR2 SYGVKD. CDR3 residues: CATRRGAEAFF. CDR3 nucleotides: TGTGCCACCCGCCGGGGGGCTGAAGCTTTCTTT.

As DNA, the CDR3 is TGCGCCAGCAGAAGGGGAGACAATGAGCAGTATTTT. Protein sequence: CASRRGDNEQYF. The rearrangement links TRBV5-1 to TRBJ2-3; perhaps D is TRBD1 or TRBD2 (5 bases each). V lost 5 bases and J 11 bases, leaving 15 bases between the germline ends. The CDR3 contains 12 residues. Germline V gives CDR1 SGHRS, CDR2 YFSETQ.

This clonotype was detected only a few times. The rearrangement joins TRBV19 to TRBJ1-1, with D perhaps matching TRBD1 (5 bases). This CDR3 spans 15 amino acids. The V gene lost 6 bases and the J gene lost 1 base, with 15 bases spanning the gap. Per the germline V gene, CDR1 is LNHDA and CDR2 is SQIVND (reference sequence). The CDR3 loop is CASRDPGGENTEAFF. The DNA for the CDR3 is TGTGCCAGTAGGGACCCCGGGGGAGAGAACACTGAAGCTTTCTTT.

This clonotype was counted a few times. This chain connects TRBV7-3 to TRBJ2-1, with TRBD2 matching over 7 bases. Germline lookup yields CDR1 SGHTA and CDR2 FQGTGA. The trim removed 3 bases at V and 4 bases at J, leaving 6 bases unmatched. This CDR3 comprises 15 residues. This CDR3 is CASSFSAGRYNEQFF. The DNA for the CDR3 is TGTGCCAGCAGCTTTTCAGCGGGGCGATACAATGAGCAGTTCTTC.

The gene calls are TRBV6-2 or TRBV6-3 and TRBJ1-5; possible D gene TRBD1, 6 bases. The ends were cut back, 7 bases at V and 5 bases at J, with 15 bases in the middle. Germline assignment: CDR1 MNHEY and CDR2 SVGEGT. The CDR3 extends over 14 amino acids. In DNA, the CDR3 is TGTGCCAGCATCGACACAGGGCAGGATCAGCCCCAGCATTTT. Its translation is CASIDTGQDQPQHF.

This clonotype was observed a handful of times. V and J are TRBV27 and TRBJ1-5, with a weak D call TRBD1 (6 bases). The CDR3 totals 15 residues. Trimming left V 3 bases short and J 3 bases short, with 12 bases between. In germline, CDR1 is MNHEY, CDR2 SMNVEV (reference sequence). The CDR3 region has the DNA TGTGCCAGCAGTTTGTCGGGGGGCCTCAATCAGCCCCAGCATTTT. It codes for CASSLSGGLNQPQHF.

This clonotype showed up just a few times. The chain combines TRBV2 with TRBJ2-5; TRBD2 aligns across 7 bases. The CDR3 is 15 residues long. Unmatched junction bases numbered 5, after V lost 4 bases and J lost 0 bases. CDR1 is SNHLY, CDR2 FYNNEI, per germline. The CDR3 loop is CASSGFLADQETQYF. CDR3 bases: TGTGCCAGCAGTGGCTTTCTAGCGGACCAAGAGACCCAGTACTTC.

The chain links TRBV18 to TRBJ2-3; possible D gene TRBD1, 6 bases. This CDR3 is built from 14 residues. Trimming cost V 3 bases and J 2 bases, with 9 bases left between them. Germline V gene lookup returns CDR1 KGHSH and CDR2 LQKENI. Here the CDR3 reads CASSPRGYTDTQYF. The CDR3 DNA sequence: TGTGCCAGCTCACCCAGGGGTTACACAGATACGCAGTATTTT.

The V call is TRBV2, the J call TRBJ2-5, with a possible D match to TRBD2 (6 bases). CDR1 SNHLY and CDR2 FYNNEI come from the germline V gene. V lost 3 bases, J lost 6 bases, and 14 bases lay in between. The CDR3 is made up of 14 amino acids. The CDR3 DNA reads TGTGCCAGCAGTGAGGGGGGAGTCAAGAAGACCCAGTACTTC. Translating gives CASSEGGVKKTQYF.

The V gene is TRBV9, the J gene TRBJ2-2; no reliable D call. CDR1 SGDLS and CDR2 YYNGEE come from the germline V gene. The CDR3 loop spans 13 amino acids. V gave up 3 bases and J gave up 3 bases, with 6 bases separating them. CDR3 loop: CASSAADTGELFF. The DNA for the CDR3 is TGTGCCAGCAGCGCCGCCGACACCGGGGAGCTGTTTTTT.

This clonotype was observed a handful of times. This chain connects TRBV3-1 to TRBJ1-1; TRBD1 is a possible D gene (5 bases). This CDR3 has 13 amino acids. V was pared by 7 bases and J by 3 bases, with 12 bases between. In germline, CDR1 is LGHDT, CDR2 YNNKEL (reference sequence). The CDR3 coding sequence is TGTGCCAGCAATCAGGGCTGGGACACTGAAGCTTTCTTT. It codes for CASNQGWDTEAFF.

The chain carries TRBV29-1 and TRBJ1-1; perhaps TRBD1 as D (6 bases). The CDR3 is made up of 13 amino acids. V was shortened by 5 bases and J by 1 base, with 11 bases between the two germline ends. Germline V gene sequence: CDR1 SQVTM, CDR2 ANQGSEA. This CDR3 is CSVSTGWNTEAFF. CDR3 nucleotide sequence: TGCAGCGTTTCGACAGGATGGAACACTGAAGCTTTCTTT.

The CDR3 reads CASSLNVGGELFF. The CDR3 region has the DNA TGCGCCAGCAGCTTGAATGTAGGCGGGGAGCTGTTTTTT. The rearrangement links TRBV5-1 to TRBJ2-2; D is undetermined. Trimming took off 1 base at V and 7 bases at J, with 8 bases between the two ends. The CDR3 runs to 13 residues. Germline V lookup: CDR1 SGHRS, CDR2 YFSETQ. The variable domain in full, completed from reference TRBV5-1 and TRBJ2-2, reads KAGVTQTPRYLIKTRGQQVTLSCSPISGHRSVSWYQQTPGQGLQFLFEYFSETQRNKGNFPGRFSGRQFSNSRSEMNVSTLELGDSALYLCASSLNVGGELFFGEGSRLTVL.

Worth noting for this clonotype: One base away lies a much larger clone, so this may be a sequencing read error. The CDR3 bases are TGCGCCAGCAGCTTCGCGGGACGGGTTCTCTATGGCTACACCTTC. Its protein is CASSFAGRVLYGYTF. V is TRBV5-1 and J is TRBJ1-2, with D maybe TRBD1 (5 bases). Trimming removed 2 bases at V and 4 bases at J, with 15 bases between. CDR1 is SGHRS and CDR2 is YFSETQ in the germline V gene. This CDR3 is built from 15 residues.

This chain connects TRBV2 to TRBJ2-3; no clear D. V shed 8 bases and J shed 0 bases, with 9 bases lying between them. Per germline, CDR1 SNHLY and CDR2 FYNNEI. This CDR3 has 13 amino acids. The CDR3 region has the DNA TGTGCCAGCCCGACATCTAGCACAGATACGCAGTATTTT. As protein: CASPTSSTDTQYF.